This TCR beta chain is drawn from a study of blood T cells in healthy people across ages. From germline, CDR1 is ENHRY and CDR2 SYGVKD. This CDR3 is built from 15 residues. Primers used in a second PCR of about 6 to 11 cycles were a sample-barcoded 5' primer and a J-beta primer mix. MiXCR, applied by TCRdb to the 5' RACE reads, yields one record per CDR3 protein. This sample yields 1.4 million to 1.5 million distinct CDR3 sequences, of which about 43% are seen a single time; 6.5% to 10% belongs to the top ten. Each of the donors had 8 to 10 milliliters of peripheral blood drawn into EDTA-treated Vacutainer tubes. The authors extracted at least 6 micrograms of total RNA per sample. Details on this clonotype: At one boundary the junction diverges from the germline segment, which might be a read error.

The chain combines TRBV10-3 with TRBJ1-5; D is perhaps TRBD1 (6 bases). Specimen: blood. This receptor was obtained from a woman under 30 in good health. The CDR3 spells CAIGETQGTGQPQHF. CDR3 DNA sequence: TGTGCCATCGGTGAGACACAGGGAACCGGACAGCCCCAGCATTTT.